These 29 T cell receptor beta chains were all obtained from the same sample, sequenced in a study of CXCR3-negative and CXCR3-positive naive CD8 T cells. UMI-tagged TRB cDNA libraries were built via 5' RACE. Reprocessing the 5' RACE reads, TCRdb reports a single entry for every CDR3 protein and omits DNA. The repertoire table contains roughly 56,000 distinct CDR3 sequences. Sequenced sample: naive CXCR3- CD8+ T cells from blood. This sample's subset: CD45RO-CCR7+CD27+CD95- naive CD8+ T cells lacking CXCR3 (TNR3-). Receptors originate from a human donor in good health. Some clones in this sample may be carry-over from other donors' samples.

This chain links TRBV10-3 with TRBJ2-1; TCRdb's assignment of TRBD1 cannot be checked, as there is no DNA. The CDR3 spans 16 residues. Germline CDR1 reads ENHRY; CDR2 reads SYGVKD. The CDR3 here is CAISDVGDRGYNEQFF.

The rearrangement links TRBV5-1 to TRBJ1-2; there is no DNA to check the TCRdb D call of TRBD1. Germline CDR1 SGHRS, CDR2 YFSETQ. The CDR3 runs 15 residues. The CDR3 is CASRDVLTGAYGYTF. Filled out from reference TRBV5-1 and TRBJ1-2, the complete variable domain reads KAGVTQTPRYLIKTRGQQVTLSCSPISGHRSVSWYQQTPGQGLQFLFEYFSETQRNKGNFPGRFSGRQFSNSRSEMNVSTLELGDSALYLCASRDVLTGAYGYTFGSGTRLTVV.

V and J are TRBV21-1 and TRBJ1-3; TCRdb calls TRBD1, which cannot be checked without DNA. TRBV21-1 corresponds to a pseudogene. The CDR3 is 19 residues long. This chain's CDR3 is CASSKKEVPGQGAGNTIYF.

The chain combines TRBV6-2 or TRBV6-3 with TRBJ2-1; TCRdb's D gene call, TRBD1, goes unchecked for lack of DNA. The CDR3 is 15 residues long. Germline assignment: CDR1 MNHEY and CDR2 SVGEGT. The CDR3 sequence: CATREQGSLYNEQFF.

This chain connects TRBV27 to TRBJ1-2. CDR1 is MNHEY and CDR2 is SMNVEV in the germline V gene (reference sequence). The CDR3 spans 15 residues. This chain's CDR3 is CASSRFWASPYGYTF.

The chain couples TRBV4-1 to TRBJ1-4; as DNA is missing, the TRBD1 call by TCRdb cannot be tested. The CDR3 runs to 19 residues. Germline V gene sequence: CDR1 MGHRA, CDR2 YSYEKL. CDR3 amino acids: CASSQGQGVLSATNEKLFF.

J is TRBJ2-1 and V is TRBV5-5; TCRdb returns TRBD1, unconfirmable since there is no DNA. The germline V gene encodes CDR1 SGHKS and CDR2 YYEKEE (reference sequence). The CDR3 is 15 amino acids. CDR3 sequence reads: CASSTGQSSYNEQFF.

V and J are TRBV9 and TRBJ1-5. CDR1 is SGDLS, CDR2 YYNGEE, per germline. The CDR3 has 15 amino acids. The CDR3 region is CASSASGLLAQPQHF.

This chain's CDR3 is CASSYRGQETQYF. The gene calls are TRBV7-9 and TRBJ2-5. This CDR3 region has 13 residues. CDR1 and CDR2 from the germline V gene are SEHNR and FQNEAQ (reference sequence).

J is TRBJ2-7 and V is TRBV11-2. Germline V lookup: CDR1 SGHAT, CDR2 FQNNGV. The CDR3 extends over 14 amino acids. The CDR3 region is CASSSWSDSYEQYF.

The chain carries TRBV24-1 and TRBJ2-2; TCRdb's assignment of TRBD1 cannot be checked, as there is no DNA. Germline V gives CDR1 KGHDR, CDR2 SFDVKD. CDR3 length: 15 residues. CDR3 in amino acids: CATSDRDSYTGELFF.

This chain connects TRBV6-2 or TRBV6-3 to TRBJ2-1; TCRdb's D call, TRBD1, is unchecked because there is no DNA. CDR3 length: 15 amino acids. The germline CDR1 and CDR2 sequences are MNHEY and SVGEGT. CDR3: CASRVREFLYNEQFF.

The CDR3 region is CSVSSTNTGELFF. The chain couples TRBV29-1 to TRBJ2-2. Germline CDR1 reads SQVTM; CDR2 reads ANQGSEA. This CDR3 is built from 13 residues.

The chain carries TRBV7-9 and TRBJ2-1; no DNA is available, so the TRBD1 call from TCRdb remains unchecked. The germline V gene has CDR1 SEHNR and CDR2 FQNEAQ (reference sequence). This CDR3 comprises 14 residues. CDR3 sequence reads: CASTRQVGGNEQFF.

V is TRBV20-1 and J is TRBJ2-7; TCRdb's D call of TRBD2 is untestable without DNA. In germline, CDR1 is DFQATT, CDR2 SNEGSKA (reference sequence). This CDR3 comprises 15 residues. CDR3: CSASPRSRSRYEQYF.

The rearrangement uses TRBV7-9 and TRBJ2-2. This CDR3 spans 13 amino acids. CDR1 SEHNR and CDR2 FQNEAQ come from the germline V gene (reference sequence). The CDR3 loop reads CASSATNTGELFF.

This chain joins TRBV5-1 and TRBJ2-1; TCRdb calls TRBD2, which cannot be checked without DNA. CDR1 is SGHRS, CDR2 YFSETQ, per germline. CDR3 size: 11 residues. This CDR3 reads CASSLSGEQFF.

The V and J genes are TRBV29-1 and TRBJ1-1. Germline CDR1 SQVTM, CDR2 ANQGSEA. This CDR3 comprises 12 residues. The CDR3 protein is CSVVHTNTEAFF.

CDR3 residues: CSASGSLLNTEAFF. The chain has TRBV29-1 and TRBJ1-1. The CDR3 runs 14 residues. Germline CDR1 SQVTM, CDR2 ANQGSEA.

The chain couples TRBV4-2 to TRBJ2-5; TCRdb gives TRBD1 as the D gene, but with no DNA this cannot be confirmed. CDR3 length: 16 amino acids. Germline lookup yields CDR1 LGHNA and CDR2 YNFKEQ. CDR3 region: CASSQDRQGTQETQYF.

This rearrangement joins TRBV6-6 to TRBJ2-2; TCRdb's D call of TRBD1 is untestable without DNA. The CDR3 loop spans 18 amino acids. Germline values: CDR1 MNHNY, CDR2 SVGAGI (reference sequence). This CDR3 reads CASSYWPGQGRDTGELFF.

This chain joins TRBV6-5 and TRBJ1-5; TCRdb picks TRBD1, but there is no DNA to check that call. Germline V CDR1 and CDR2: MNHEY, SVGAGI. The CDR3 length is 13 residues. The CDR3 reads CASSYSGVQPQHF.

The chain carries TRBV7-7 and TRBJ1-6; checking the TCRdb D call of TRBD1 is not possible without DNA. The CDR3 length is 16 residues. Germline V lookup: CDR1 SSHAT, CDR2 FNYEAQ (reference sequence). CDR3 protein: CASRADLHRADSPLHF. Full variable domain (missing parts from reference TRBV7-7 and TRBJ1-6): GAGVSQSPRYKVTKRGQDVTLRCDPISSHATLYWYQQALGQGPEFLTYFNYEAQPDKSGLPSDRFSAERPEGSISTLTIQRTEQRDSAMYRCASRADLHRADSPLHFGNGTRLTVT.

The V call is TRBV20-1, the J call TRBJ2-1. CDR3 length: 12 amino acids. The germline V gene has CDR1 DFQATT and CDR2 SNEGSKA (reference sequence). CDR3 protein: CSARDRLADQFF.

The gene calls are TRBV10-3 and TRBJ1-2. The CDR3 contains 15 residues. Germline assignment: CDR1 ENHRY and CDR2 SYGVKD. The CDR3 loop is CAISVPMGANYGYTF.

This sequence joins TRBV29-1 and TRBJ2-5. The CDR3 is made up of 11 amino acids. Germline V gives CDR1 SQVTM, CDR2 ANQGSEA. This CDR3 is CSVEVWETQYF.

The chain employs TRBV27 and TRBJ1-6. CDR3 length: 14 amino acids. Germline lookup yields CDR1 MNHEY and CDR2 SMNVEV (reference sequence). CDR3 sequence reads: CASSLKSYNSPLHF.

In terms of frequency, this clonotype is medium-sized. The rearrangement links TRBV7-7 to TRBJ2-3; the TCRdb call, TRBD2, lacks DNA for checking. The CDR3 has 17 residues. Germline loops: CDR1 SSHAT, CDR2 FNYEAQ (reference sequence). CDR3 amino acids: CASSSTLAGGPLDTQYF. The full variable domain, rest sourced from reference TRBV7-7 and TRBJ2-3, is GAGVSQSPRYKVTKRGQDVTLRCDPISSHATLYWYQQALGQGPEFLTYFNYEAQPDKSGLPSDRFSAERPEGSISTLTIQRTEQRDSAMYRCASSSTLAGGPLDTQYFGPGTRLTVL.

This chain links TRBV27 with TRBJ2-7. The CDR3 contains 12 residues. The germline gives CDR1 MNHEY, CDR2 SMNVEV (reference sequence). CDR3 loop: CASRGGSYEQYF.